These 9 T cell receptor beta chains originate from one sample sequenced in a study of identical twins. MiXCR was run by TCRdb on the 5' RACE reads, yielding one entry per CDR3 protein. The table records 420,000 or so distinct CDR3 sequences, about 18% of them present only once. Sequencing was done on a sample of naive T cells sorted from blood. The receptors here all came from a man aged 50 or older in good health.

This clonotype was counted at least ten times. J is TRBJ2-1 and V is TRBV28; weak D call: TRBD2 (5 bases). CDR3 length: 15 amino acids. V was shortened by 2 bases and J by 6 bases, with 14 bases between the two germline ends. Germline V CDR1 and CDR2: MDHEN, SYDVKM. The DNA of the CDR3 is TGTGCCAGCAGTTTAATAGCGAGTCCCCCCAATGAGCAGTTCTTC. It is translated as CASSLIASPPNEQFF.

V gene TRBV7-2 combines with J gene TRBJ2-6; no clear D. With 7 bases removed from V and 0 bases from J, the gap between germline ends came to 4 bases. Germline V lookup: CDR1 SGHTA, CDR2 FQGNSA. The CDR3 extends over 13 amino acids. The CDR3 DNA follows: TGTGCCAGCAAAAACTCTGGGGCCAACGTCCTGACTTTC. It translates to CASKNSGANVLTF.

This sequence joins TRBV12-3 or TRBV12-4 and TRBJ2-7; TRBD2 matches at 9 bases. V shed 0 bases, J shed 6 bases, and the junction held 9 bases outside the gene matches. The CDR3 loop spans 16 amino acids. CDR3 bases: TGTGCCAGCAGTTTAGCGGGGGTTAGCGGGAGTGGCGAGCAGTACTTC. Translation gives CASSLAGVSGSGEQYF.

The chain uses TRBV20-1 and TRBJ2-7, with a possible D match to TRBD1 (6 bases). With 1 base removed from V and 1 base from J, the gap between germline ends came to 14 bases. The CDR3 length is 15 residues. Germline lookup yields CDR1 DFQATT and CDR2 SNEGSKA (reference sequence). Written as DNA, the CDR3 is TGCAGTGCTAGAGGCCCACAGGGTCTTTCCTACGAGCAGTACTTC. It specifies CSARGPQGLSYEQYF.

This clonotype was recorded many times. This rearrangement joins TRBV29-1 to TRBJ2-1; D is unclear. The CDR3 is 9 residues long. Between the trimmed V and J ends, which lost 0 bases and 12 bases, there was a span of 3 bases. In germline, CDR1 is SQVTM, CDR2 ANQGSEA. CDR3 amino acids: CSVEEGQFF. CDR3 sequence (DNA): TGCAGCGTTGAAGAGGGGCAGTTCTTC.

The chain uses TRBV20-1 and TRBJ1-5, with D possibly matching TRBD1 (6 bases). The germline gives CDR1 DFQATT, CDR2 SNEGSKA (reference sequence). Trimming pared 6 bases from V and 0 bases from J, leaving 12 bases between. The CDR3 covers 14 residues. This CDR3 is CSANQGYSNQPQHF. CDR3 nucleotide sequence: TGCAGTGCGAACCAGGGGTATAGCAATCAGCCCCAGCATTTT.

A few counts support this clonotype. CDR3 coding DNA: TGTGCCAGCAGTGGGGGGACAGGCGATTCACCCCTCCACTTT. Translated, it gives CASSGGTGDSPLHF. The chain uses TRBV2 and TRBJ1-6, with 8 bases identical to TRBD1. V dropped 4 bases and J dropped 8; count of bases not matched to a gene: 4. The CDR3 is 14 residues long. Per the germline V gene, CDR1 is SNHLY and CDR2 is FYNNEI.

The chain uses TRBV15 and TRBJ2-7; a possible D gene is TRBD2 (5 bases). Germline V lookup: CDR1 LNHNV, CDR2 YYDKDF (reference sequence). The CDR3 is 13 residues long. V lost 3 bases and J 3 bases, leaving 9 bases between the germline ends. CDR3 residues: CATSRTEDYEQYF. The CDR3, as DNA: TGTGCCACCAGCAGGACGGAGGACTACGAGCAGTACTTC.

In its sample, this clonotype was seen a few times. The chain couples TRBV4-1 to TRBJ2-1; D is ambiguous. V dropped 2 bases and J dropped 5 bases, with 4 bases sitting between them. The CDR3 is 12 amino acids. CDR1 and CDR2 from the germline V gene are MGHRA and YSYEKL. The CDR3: CASSQLHNEQFF. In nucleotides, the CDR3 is TGCGCCAGCAGCCAACTACACAATGAGCAGTTCTTC.